This TCR beta chain is drawn from a study of shared clonotypes between healthy human individuals. Study results and caveats: Naive subsets generally exceeded memory subsets in estimated richness. A handful of donors had around 5% of their naive CD4 clonotypes in common. The study drew on few donors, limiting represented genetic and exposure-history diversity.

From germline, CDR1 is MNHEY and CDR2 SMNVEV (reference sequence). Trimming at V came to 2 bases and at J to 5 bases, leaving 22 bases not matched to a gene. This CDR3 comprises 20 residues. Subsets obtained from CD4+ cells comprised CD45RA+ naive and CD45RA-negative memory cells. Libraries were prepared by immunoSEQ multiplex PCR; TCRdb keeps only in-frame clonotypes and omits some of them. The profile shows 2.3 million or so clones, more than 80% of them singletons. As for this clone: Antigen specificity is unknown.

This rearrangement joins TRBV27 to TRBJ1-2; TRBD1 agrees at 8 bases. Sequenced: naive CD4+ T cells from PBMCs. Documented subset: CD45RA+ positively selected. This TCR derives from a man between 18 and 29 years old in good health. Some clones in this sample may be carry-over from other donors' samples. The CDR3 loop is CASSLTRSTGGQGNPYGYTF. CDR3 nucleotide sequence: TGTGCCAGCAGTTTAACCCGATCAACCGGTGGACAGGGAAATCCATATGGCTACACCTTC.